A single sample is the source of the 32 T cell receptor beta chains below, sequenced in a study of CXCR3-negative and CXCR3-positive naive CD8 T cells. With UMI labels, 5' RACE was used to prepare the TRB cDNA libraries. TCRdb reprocessed the 5' RACE reads, with one entry per CDR3 protein and no DNA. The repertoire table contains about 48,000 distinct CDR3 sequences. Sequencing input: memory CD8+ T cells from blood. The receptors come from a human donor in good health. Some clones in this sample may be carry-over from other donors' samples.

This rearrangement joins TRBV4-3 to TRBJ2-7; the D call from TCRdb, TRBD2, cannot be confirmed without DNA. CDR1 is LGHNA, CDR2 YSLEER, per germline. CDR3 size: 16 residues. The CDR3 sequence: CASSQDFGGSLYEQYF.

The V and J genes are TRBV4-2 and TRBJ2-7; lacking DNA, the TRBD1 call made by TCRdb goes unchecked. The germline CDR1 and CDR2 sequences are LGHNA and YNFKEQ. The CDR3 runs 15 residues. This CDR3 is CASSLNRDRVIEQYF.

The rearrangement uses TRBV3-1 and TRBJ1-5; with no DNA, the TCRdb D assignment of TRBD1 cannot be verified. CDR3 size: 14 residues. Germline CDR1 is LGHDT and CDR2 is YNNKEL (reference sequence). CDR3 region: CASSPGQGNQPQHF.

This chain links TRBV11-2 with TRBJ2-3; there is no DNA to check the TCRdb D call of TRBD1. Germline CDR1 is SGHAT and CDR2 is FQNNGV. The CDR3 loop spans 15 amino acids. The CDR3 sequence is CASSLSGGMTDTQYF.

The chain's CDR3 is CASSPLQLISGNTIYF. The chain uses TRBV12-3 or TRBV12-4 and TRBJ1-3. The CDR3 runs 16 residues.

The chain carries TRBV4-2 and TRBJ2-1. Germline V gives CDR1 LGHNA, CDR2 YNFKEQ. The CDR3 contains 16 residues. CDR3 in amino acids: CASSQGFPSSYNEQFF.

The V gene is TRBV29-1, the J gene TRBJ2-1; TCRdb designates TRBD1, a call that cannot be tested without DNA. CDR3 length: 14 residues. Germline V CDR1 and CDR2: SQVTM, ANQGSEA. The CDR3 loop is CSVGMPGQYNEQFF.

The chain recombines TRBV27 with TRBJ1-3; there is no DNA to check the TCRdb D call of TRBD1. Germline CDR1 reads MNHEY; CDR2 reads SMNVEV (reference sequence). The CDR3 is 15 residues long. This CDR3 is CASSETAPSGNTIYF.

The chain links TRBV21-1 to TRBJ2-5; there is no DNA to check the TCRdb D call of TRBD1. TRBV21-1 is listed as a pseudogene. The CDR3 has 14 amino acids. The CDR3 region is CASSKSSGVETQYF.

The chain links TRBV12-3 or TRBV12-4 to TRBJ1-1; TCRdb's D gene call, TRBD1, goes unchecked for lack of DNA. The CDR3 consists of 15 residues. The CDR3 reads CASSTGQGLNTEAFF.

The chain recombines TRBV29-1 with TRBJ2-2; lacking DNA, the TRBD1 call made by TCRdb goes unchecked. The CDR3 is made up of 15 amino acids. Germline V gives CDR1 SQVTM, CDR2 ANQGSEA. The CDR3 loop reads CSVESTQGAIGELFF.

The rearrangement joins TRBV6-4 to TRBJ2-3. The CDR3 loop spans 19 amino acids. Germline-derived CDR1 and CDR2 are MRHNA and SNTAGT. The CDR3 protein is CASSDGATPGTGSTDTQYF.

This rearrangement joins TRBV3-1 to TRBJ2-7; the D gene TCRdb calls, TRBD1, cannot be checked with no DNA. CDR3 length: 13 amino acids. In germline, CDR1 is LGHDT, CDR2 YNNKEL (reference sequence). The CDR3: CASSAGQLYEQYF.

The V gene is TRBV5-1, the J gene TRBJ2-7; TCRdb designates TRBD2, a call that cannot be tested without DNA. Germline CDR1 reads SGHRS; CDR2 reads YFSETQ. CDR3 length: 14 residues. This chain's CDR3 is CASSLGPLAGDQYF.

The chain joins TRBV21-1 to TRBJ1-1; no DNA is available, so the TRBD1 call from TCRdb remains unchecked. TRBV21-1 is a known pseudogene. The CDR3 consists of 16 residues. CDR3 in amino acids: CASRRRWGSLNTEAFF.

V and J are TRBV29-1 and TRBJ2-2; TCRdb lists TRBD1, though no DNA is available to test this call. The CDR3 contains 15 residues. The germline V gene encodes CDR1 SQVTM and CDR2 ANQGSEA. The CDR3 loop reads CSVDYETGEAGELFF.

The chain joins TRBV9 to TRBJ2-7; TCRdb's D call, TRBD2, is unchecked because there is no DNA. CDR3 size: 16 residues. Germline V gene lookup returns CDR1 SGDLS and CDR2 YYNGEE. The CDR3 region is CASSPLKREVYYEQYF.

This chain connects TRBV29-1 to TRBJ2-1. Germline V gene data show CDR1 as SQVTM and CDR2 as ANQGSEA. The CDR3 runs 13 residues. Here the CDR3 reads CSVEDLMWDEQFF.

V is TRBV2 and J is TRBJ2-1; TCRdb calls TRBD1, which cannot be checked without DNA. In germline, CDR1 is SNHLY, CDR2 FYNNEI. The CDR3 is 17 amino acids. The CDR3 region is CASSPLDTSGKGDEQFF.

This clonotype is deemed medium-sized by its frequency. The CDR3 sequence: CASSEARGQPQHF. The chain uses TRBV2 and TRBJ1-5; the TCRdb call, TRBD1, lacks DNA for checking. Germline V gene sequence: CDR1 SNHLY, CDR2 FYNNEI. The CDR3 consists of 13 residues.

The V gene is TRBV29-1, the J gene TRBJ2-2; with no DNA, the TCRdb D assignment of TRBD1 cannot be verified. The CDR3 has 16 amino acids. The germline V gene encodes CDR1 SQVTM and CDR2 ANQGSEA. CDR3 in amino acids: CSVVLSGQTNTGELFF.

The J gene is TRBJ2-1, the V gene TRBV28; TCRdb lists TRBD1, though no DNA is available to test this call. The CDR3 totals 14 residues. Germline V gene sequence: CDR1 MDHEN, CDR2 SYDVKM. CDR3 sequence: CASSPSRNSDPPFF.

The chain employs TRBV27 and TRBJ1-6; the D gene TCRdb calls, TRBD1, cannot be checked with no DNA. The germline V gene encodes CDR1 MNHEY and CDR2 SMNVEV (reference sequence). The CDR3 covers 16 residues. CDR3: CASSLDRDSRRSPLHF.

The CDR3 region is CSARGASDTEAFF. The V call is TRBV20-1, the J call TRBJ1-1; TCRdb lists TRBD1, though no DNA is available to test this call. The CDR3 loop spans 13 amino acids. Germline-derived CDR1 and CDR2 are DFQATT and SNEGSKA (reference sequence).

The chain joins TRBV7-9 to TRBJ1-1; TCRdb's assignment of TRBD1 cannot be checked, as there is no DNA. The CDR3 is made up of 16 amino acids. Germline CDR1 is SEHNR and CDR2 is FQNEAQ (reference sequence). The CDR3 loop is CASSPVAGTLNTEAFF.

The chain couples TRBV28 to TRBJ1-2. Germline V gene sequence: CDR1 MDHEN, CDR2 SYDVKM. The CDR3 spans 13 residues. CDR3 sequence: CASSPNRLYGYTF.

This chain links TRBV28 with TRBJ1-5; TCRdb selects TRBD1, and the lack of DNA leaves this call unchecked. Per germline, CDR1 MDHEN and CDR2 SYDVKM. This CDR3 has 15 amino acids. This CDR3 reads CASTTADRPNQPQHF.

V usage is TRBV15 and J usage is TRBJ2-4; TCRdb's assignment of TRBD1 cannot be checked, as there is no DNA. CDR1 and CDR2 (germline): LNHNV, YYDKDF (reference sequence). This CDR3 has 18 residues. CDR3 loop: CATSRDAMSTAGENIQYF. Full variable domain (rest looked up from reference TRBV15 and TRBJ2-4): DAMVIQNPRYQVTQFGKPVTLSCSQTLNHNVMYWYQQKSSQAPKLLFHYYDKDFNNEADTPDNFQSRRPNTSFCFLDIRSPGLGDTAMYLCATSRDAMSTAGENIQYFGAGTRLSVL.

The V call is TRBV6-5, the J call TRBJ1-4. The CDR3 extends over 15 amino acids. Looked up from germline, CDR1 is MNHEY and CDR2 is SVGAGI. The CDR3 protein is CASSYNRQGTEKLFF.

This rearrangement joins TRBV6-4 to TRBJ1-4. From germline, CDR1 is MRHNA and CDR2 SNTAGT. The CDR3 is 13 amino acids. The CDR3: CASSAATNEKLFF.

V is TRBV6-2 or TRBV6-3 and J is TRBJ2-7; TCRdb calls TRBD2, which cannot be checked without DNA. The CDR3 totals 15 residues. Germline CDR1 reads MNHEY; CDR2 reads SVGEGT. The CDR3 sequence is CASSYSPGPEYEQYF.

J is TRBJ1-6 and V is TRBV7-9; TCRdb names TRBD1, which stays unverified in the absence of DNA. The length of the CDR3 is 18 residues. From germline, CDR1 is SEHNR and CDR2 FQNEAQ (reference sequence). This chain's CDR3 is CASGSPGQAGTYNSPLHF.